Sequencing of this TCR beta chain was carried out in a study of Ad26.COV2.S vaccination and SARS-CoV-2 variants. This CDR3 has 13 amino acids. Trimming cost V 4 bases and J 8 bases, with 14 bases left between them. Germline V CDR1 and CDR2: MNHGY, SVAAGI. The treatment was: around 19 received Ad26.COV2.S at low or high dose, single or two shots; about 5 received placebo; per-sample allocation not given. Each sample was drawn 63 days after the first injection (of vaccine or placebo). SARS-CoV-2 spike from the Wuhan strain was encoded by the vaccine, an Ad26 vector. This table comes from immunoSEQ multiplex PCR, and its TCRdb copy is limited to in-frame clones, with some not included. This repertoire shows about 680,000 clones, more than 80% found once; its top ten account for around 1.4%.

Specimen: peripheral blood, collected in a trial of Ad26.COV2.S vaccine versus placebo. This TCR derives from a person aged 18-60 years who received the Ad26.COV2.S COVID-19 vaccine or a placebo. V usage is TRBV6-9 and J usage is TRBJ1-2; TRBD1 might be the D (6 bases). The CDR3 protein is CASSWGGRRGYTF. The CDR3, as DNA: TGTGCCAGCAGTTGGGGGGGCCGAAGGGGCTACACCTTC.